The clone carrying this T cell receptor beta chain was observed once. These data originate in a study of blood T cell repertoires in COVID-19. The wider study: Samples came from the United States, Italy and Spain, spanning acute and convalescent COVID-19. T cells, B-cell-depleted T cells, or PBMCs provided the cDNA or gDNA that served as material.

The germline gives CDR1 MDHEN, CDR2 SYDVKM. V lost 2 bases and J lost 5, with 9 bases in between. The CDR3 spans 13 residues. Original methodology: By means of reference gene primer amplification, nucleated cell counts were estimated. Sequencing was performed with immunoSEQ multiplex PCR; in TCRdb, only in-frame clones are kept and a portion is missing. V and J calls and clone size are as listed in that table; D and trimming were resolved from the DNA. This sample has approximately 65,000 clones; roughly 86% occur once, and the top ten carry 3.5% to 4.5%. Sequencing input: peripheral blood. The rearrangement uses TRBV28 and TRBJ1-2; D may be TRBD1 (6 bases). The receptor was isolated from a man between 50 and 59 years old with acute or convalescent COVID-19. The CDR3, as DNA: TGTGCCAGCAGTTTAAGAGGGGGTTATGGCTACACCTTC. It codes for CASSLRGGYGYTF.